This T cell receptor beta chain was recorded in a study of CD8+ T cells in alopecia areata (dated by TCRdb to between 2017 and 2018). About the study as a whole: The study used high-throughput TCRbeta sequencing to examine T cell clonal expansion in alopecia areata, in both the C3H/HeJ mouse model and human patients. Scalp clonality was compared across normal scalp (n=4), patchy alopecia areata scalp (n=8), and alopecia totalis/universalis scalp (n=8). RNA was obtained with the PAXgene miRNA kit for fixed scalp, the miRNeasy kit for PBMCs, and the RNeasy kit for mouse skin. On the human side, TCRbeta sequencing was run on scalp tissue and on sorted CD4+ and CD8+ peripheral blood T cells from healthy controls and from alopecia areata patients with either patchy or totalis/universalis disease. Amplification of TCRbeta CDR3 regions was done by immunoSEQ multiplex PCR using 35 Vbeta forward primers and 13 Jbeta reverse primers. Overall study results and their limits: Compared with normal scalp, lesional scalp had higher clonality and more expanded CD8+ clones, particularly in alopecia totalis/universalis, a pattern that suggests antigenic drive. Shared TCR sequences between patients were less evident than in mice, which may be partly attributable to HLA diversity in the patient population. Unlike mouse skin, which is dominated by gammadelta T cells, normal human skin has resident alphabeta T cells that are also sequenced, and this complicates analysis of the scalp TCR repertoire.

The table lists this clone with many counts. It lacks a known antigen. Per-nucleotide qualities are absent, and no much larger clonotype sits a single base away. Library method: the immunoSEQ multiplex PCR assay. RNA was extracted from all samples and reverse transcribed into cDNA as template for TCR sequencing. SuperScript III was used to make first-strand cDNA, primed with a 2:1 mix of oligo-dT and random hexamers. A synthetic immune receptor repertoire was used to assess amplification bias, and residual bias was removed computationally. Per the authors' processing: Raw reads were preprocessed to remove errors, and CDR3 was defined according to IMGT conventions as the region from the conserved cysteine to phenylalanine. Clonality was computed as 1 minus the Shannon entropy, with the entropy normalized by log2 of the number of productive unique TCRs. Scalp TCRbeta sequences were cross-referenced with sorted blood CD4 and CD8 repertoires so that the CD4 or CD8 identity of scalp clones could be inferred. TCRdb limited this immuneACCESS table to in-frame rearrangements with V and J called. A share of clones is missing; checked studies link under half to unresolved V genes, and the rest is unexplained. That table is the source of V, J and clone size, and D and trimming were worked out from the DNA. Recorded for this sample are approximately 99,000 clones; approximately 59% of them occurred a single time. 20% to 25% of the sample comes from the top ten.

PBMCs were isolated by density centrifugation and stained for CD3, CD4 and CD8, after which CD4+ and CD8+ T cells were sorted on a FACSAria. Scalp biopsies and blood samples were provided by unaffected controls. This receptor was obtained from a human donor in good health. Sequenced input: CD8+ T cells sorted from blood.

The CDR3 corresponds to CASGRGETQYF. In nucleotides, the sequence is TGTGCCAGCGGAAGGGGAGAGACCCAGTACTTC. The chain was built from TRBV13 and TRBJ2-5; matching of 5 bases hints at TRBD1 as the D gene. CDR1 and CDR2, looked up from the germline V gene (reference sequence), are PRHDT and FYEKMQ. The CDR3 has 11 amino acids, counting the end cysteine and phenylalanine. Only the CDR3 portion is preserved as DNA: 33 bases, with reading frame beginning at the first base. V gives up 8 bases and J gives up 4 bases, and the segment between their germline ends measures 8 bases.